The clone carrying this T cell receptor beta chain has only one observation. Profiling relied on immunoSEQ multiplex PCR, and the TCRdb table lists in-frame clones only, not all of them. This sample has about 150,000 clones, with 80% to 95% found just once. The data derive from a study of T cell responses to AZD1222 COVID-19 vaccine. Germline V gene data show CDR1 as SGHAT and CDR2 as FQNNGV. CDR3 length: 16 amino acids. V shed 4 bases, J shed 4 bases, and the junction held 10 bases outside the gene matches. The chain recombines TRBV11-2 with TRBJ2-5; 9 nucleotides agree with TRBD1. The source is an adult in good health. This specimen consisted of peripheral blood, obtained on day 0 of AZD1222 vaccination. The CDR3: CASSSTGGGLGETQYF. The CDR3 bases are TGTGCCAGCAGCTCGACAGGGGGTGGATTAGGAGAGACCCAGTACTTC.